This TCR beta chain was sequenced during a study of blood T cell repertoires in COVID-19. This CDR3 spans 13 amino acids. The germline V gene has CDR1 MNHEY and CDR2 SVGAGI. With V trimmed by 7 bases and J by 6 bases, 5 bases remained unmatched. Profiling relied on immunoSEQ multiplex PCR, and the TCRdb table lists in-frame clones only, not all of them. In the table there are about 180,000 clones, 85% to 90% of which are singletons. This clone was recorded once. Sequenced sample: PBMCs or T cells enriched from blood (not recorded which). The genes are TRBV6-5 and TRBJ1-2; TRBD1 matches at 10 bases. The receptor's source is a man aged 35 to 55 who had recovered from COVID-19. The CDR3 DNA reads as TGTGCCAGCATGGGAGACAGGGGGCATGGCTACACCTTC. Translation gives CASMGDRGHGYTF.